This is a list of T cell receptor beta chains from one sample in a study of molecular identifiers for immune sequencing clone quantification. MiXCR, applied by TCRdb to the PCR reads, yields one record per CDR3 protein. In the table there are 400,000 to 600,000 distinct CDR3 sequences, over 20% of which are singletons. Sequenced: naive CD8+ T cells from blood, with Jurkat cell RNA spiked in. These receptors all stem from a human donor in good health. Some libraries in this study had Jurkat cell RNA spiked in. Each CDR3 is given with its conserved first and last residue. D genes are given only for firm matches. Rows give clone size only sometimes, using once, few, many, or a class for an expanded clone.

v_call: TRBV5-6; d_call: NA; j_call: TRBJ2-6; clone_size: NA; cdr3_nt: TGTGCCAGCAGCATGGGCGTCAACGTCCTGACTTTC; cdr3_aa: CASSMGVNVLTF
v_call: TRBV27; d_call: NA; j_call: TRBJ2-2; clone_size: NA; cdr3_nt: TGTGCCAGCAGTTCTACCGCGGGACGGGTCGCCGGGGACGGGGAGCTGTTTTTT; cdr3_aa: CASSSTAGRVAGDGELFF
v_call: TRBV6-5; d_call: NA; j_call: TRBJ2-4; clone_size: many; cdr3_nt: TGTGCCAGCAGCCCCGCCGGGGTATGGGGCAAAAACATTCAGTACTTC; cdr3_aa: CASSPAGVWGKNIQYF
v_call: TRBV12-3/TRBV12-4; d_call: TRBD2; j_call: TRBJ2-7; clone_size: many; cdr3_nt: TGTGCCAGCTCGACTAGCGGAGACTACGAGCAGTACTTC; cdr3_aa: CASSTSGDYEQYF
v_call: TRBV9; d_call: NA; j_call: TRBJ2-7; clone_size: NA; cdr3_nt: TGTGCCAGCAGCGTAAGCTCGTCAGGTCTTGTCCACGAGCAGTACTTC; cdr3_aa: CASSVSSSGLVHEQYF
v_call: TRBV27; d_call: TRBD2; j_call: TRBJ2-7; clone_size: NA; cdr3_nt: TGTGCCAGCAGTCTACTCCTAGCGGGAGGTCCCCACGAGCGGTACTTC; cdr3_aa: CASSLLLAGGPHERYF
v_call: TRBV6-2/TRBV6-3; d_call: NA; j_call: TRBJ1-5; clone_size: NA; cdr3_nt: TGTGCCAGCAGTTACAGACCGCAGGGATCCAATCAGCCCCAGCATTTT; cdr3_aa: CASSYRPQGSNQPQHF
v_call: TRBV6-6; d_call: NA; j_call: TRBJ2-4; clone_size: many; cdr3_nt: TGTGCCAGCAGGAGACCTCAGGGGCTAGCCAAAAACATTCAGTACTTC; cdr3_aa: CASRRPQGLAKNIQYF
v_call: TRBV19; d_call: NA; j_call: TRBJ1-1; clone_size: few; cdr3_nt: TGTGCCAGTAGTATAGTGCTGAACACTGAAGCTTTCTTT; cdr3_aa: CASSIVLNTEAFF
v_call: TRBV14; d_call: TRBD2; j_call: TRBJ2-7; clone_size: many; cdr3_nt: TGTGCCAGCAGCCAAGGGGGGTATGGGCGGGAGTACGTCGAGCAGTACTTC; cdr3_aa: CASSQGGYGREYVEQYF
v_call: TRBV20-1; d_call: NA; j_call: TRBJ2-7; clone_size: many; cdr3_nt: TGCAGTGCTAGAGCCGGCAGGGACTCCTACGAGCAATACTTC; cdr3_aa: CSARAGRDSYEQYF
v_call: TRBV4-2; d_call: TRBD1; j_call: TRBJ2-7; clone_size: NA; cdr3_nt: TGTGCCAGCAGCCAAGAAGGGACAGTTTACACCTACGAGCAGTACTTC; cdr3_aa: CASSQEGTVYTYEQYF
v_call: TRBV12-3/TRBV12-4; d_call: NA; j_call: TRBJ1-1; clone_size: NA; cdr3_nt: TGTGCCAGCACTTTAGCCCAGGGTATGGACTGGAACACTGAAGCTTTCTTT; cdr3_aa: CASTLAQGMDWNTEAFF
v_call: TRBV12-3/TRBV12-4; d_call: NA; j_call: TRBJ2-2; clone_size: many; cdr3_nt: TGTGCCAGCAGTTTCTGGAACACCGGGGAGCTGTTTTTT; cdr3_aa: CASSFWNTGELFF
v_call: TRBV4-3; d_call: NA; j_call: TRBJ2-5; clone_size: few; cdr3_nt: TGCGCCAGCAGCCAGGAGGCTAGTTTTGAGACCCAGTACTTC; cdr3_aa: CASSQEASFETQYF
v_call: TRBV7-9; d_call: TRBD2; j_call: TRBJ2-7; clone_size: many; cdr3_nt: TGTGCCAGCAGCTCGACTAGCGGGGCGTCGGAGCAGTACTTC; cdr3_aa: CASSSTSGASEQYF
v_call: TRBV13; d_call: TRBD1; j_call: TRBJ1-1; clone_size: many; cdr3_nt: TGTGCCAGCAGCCCAAGACAGGGAGCTATGAACACTGAAGCTTTCTTT; cdr3_aa: CASSPRQGAMNTEAFF
v_call: TRBV6-2/TRBV6-3; d_call: TRBD1; j_call: TRBJ2-7; clone_size: many; cdr3_nt: TGTGCCAGCAGTTATCCCCGGGACAGCTCCTACGAGCAGTACTTC; cdr3_aa: CASSYPRDSSYEQYF
v_call: TRBV19; d_call: TRBD1; j_call: TRBJ1-1; clone_size: few; cdr3_nt: TGTGCCAGTAGTTCGACAGGGGTGATTGAAGCTTTCTTT; cdr3_aa: CASSSTGVIEAFF
v_call: TRBV13; d_call: NA; j_call: TRBJ2-7; clone_size: NA; cdr3_nt: TGTGCCAGCAGCTACCAAGGACAGTTCGAGCAGTACTTC; cdr3_aa: CASSYQGQFEQYF
v_call: TRBV9; d_call: NA; j_call: TRBJ2-5; clone_size: few; cdr3_nt: TGTGCCAGCAGCGCAACAGGGCGAGGGCAAGAGACCCAGTACTTC; cdr3_aa: CASSATGRGQETQYF
v_call: TRBV27; d_call: NA; j_call: TRBJ2-7; clone_size: NA; cdr3_nt: TGTGCCAGCAGTTTAACCGGACCGCGGGTCTCCTACGAGCAGTACTTC; cdr3_aa: CASSLTGPRVSYEQYF
v_call: TRBV11-2; d_call: TRBD1; j_call: TRBJ2-1; clone_size: many; cdr3_nt: TGTGCCAGCGAAAGGGGGCACAATGAGCAGTTCTTC; cdr3_aa: CASERGHNEQFF
v_call: TRBV6-1; d_call: TRBD2; j_call: TRBJ2-7; clone_size: NA; cdr3_nt: TGTGCCAGCAGTGAAGCGCGACTAGCAGGTCCCTCCCGTCACCACGAGCAGTACTTC; cdr3_aa: CASSEARLAGPSRHHEQYF
v_call: TRBV6-1; d_call: TRBD1; j_call: TRBJ2-7; clone_size: few; cdr3_nt: TGTGCCAGCAGTTCGGTTTCTAGGACAGGAGGCTACGAGCAGTACTTC; cdr3_aa: CASSSVSRTGGYEQYF